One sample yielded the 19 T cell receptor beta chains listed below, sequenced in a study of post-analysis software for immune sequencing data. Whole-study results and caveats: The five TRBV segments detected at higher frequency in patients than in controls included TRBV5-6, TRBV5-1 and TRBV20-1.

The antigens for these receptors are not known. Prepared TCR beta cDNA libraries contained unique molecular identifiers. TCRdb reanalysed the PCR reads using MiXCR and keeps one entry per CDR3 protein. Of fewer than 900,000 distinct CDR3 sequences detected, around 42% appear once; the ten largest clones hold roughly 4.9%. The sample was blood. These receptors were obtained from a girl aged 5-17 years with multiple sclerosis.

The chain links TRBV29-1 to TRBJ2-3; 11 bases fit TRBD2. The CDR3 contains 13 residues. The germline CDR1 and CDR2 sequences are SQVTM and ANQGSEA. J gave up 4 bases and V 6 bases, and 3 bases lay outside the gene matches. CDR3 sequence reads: CSVGLAVSDTQYF. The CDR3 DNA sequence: TGCAGCGTGGGACTAGCGGTATCAGATACGCAGTATTTT.

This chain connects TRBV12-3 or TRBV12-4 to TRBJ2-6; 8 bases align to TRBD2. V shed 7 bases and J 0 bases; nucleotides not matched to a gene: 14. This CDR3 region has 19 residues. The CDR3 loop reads CASTLWLAGAASGANVLTF. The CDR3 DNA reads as TGTGCCAGCACCCTATGGCTAGCGGGCGCCGCCTCTGGGGCCAACGTCCTGACTTTC.

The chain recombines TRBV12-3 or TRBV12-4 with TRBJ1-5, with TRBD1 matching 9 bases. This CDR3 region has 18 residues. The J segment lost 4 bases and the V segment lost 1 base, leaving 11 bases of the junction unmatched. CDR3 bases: TGTGCCAGCAGTTTAGGGGGTCAGGGACAGGGCGGAAATCAGCCCCAGCATTTT. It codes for CASSLGGQGQGGNQPQHF.

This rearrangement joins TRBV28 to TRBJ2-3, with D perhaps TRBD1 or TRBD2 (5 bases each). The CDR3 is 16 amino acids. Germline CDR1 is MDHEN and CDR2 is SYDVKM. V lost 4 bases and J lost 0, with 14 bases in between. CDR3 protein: CASSWGIASSTDTQYF. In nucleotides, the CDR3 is TGTGCCAGCAGTTGGGGGATAGCCTCTAGCACAGATACGCAGTATTTT.

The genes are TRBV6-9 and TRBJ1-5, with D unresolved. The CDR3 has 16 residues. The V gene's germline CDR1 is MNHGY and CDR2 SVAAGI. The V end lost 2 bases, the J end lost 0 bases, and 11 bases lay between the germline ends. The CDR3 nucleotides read TGTGCCAGCAGTTATGTCGATAACCATAGCAATCAGCCCCAGCATTTT. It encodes CASSYVDNHSNQPQHF.

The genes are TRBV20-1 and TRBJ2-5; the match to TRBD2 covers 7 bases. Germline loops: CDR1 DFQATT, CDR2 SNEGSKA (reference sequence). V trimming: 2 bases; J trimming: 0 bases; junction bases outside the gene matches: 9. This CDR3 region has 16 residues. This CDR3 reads CSARSQREWYQETQYF. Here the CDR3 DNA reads TGCAGTGCTAGATCCCAGCGGGAATGGTACCAAGAGACCCAGTACTTC.

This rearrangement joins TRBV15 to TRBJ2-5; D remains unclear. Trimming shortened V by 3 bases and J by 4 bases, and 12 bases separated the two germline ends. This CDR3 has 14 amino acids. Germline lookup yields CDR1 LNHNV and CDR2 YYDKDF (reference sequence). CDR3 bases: TGTGCCACCAGCAGCGCAGTTGTAGGAGAGACCCAGTACTTC. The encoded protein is CATSSAVVGETQYF.

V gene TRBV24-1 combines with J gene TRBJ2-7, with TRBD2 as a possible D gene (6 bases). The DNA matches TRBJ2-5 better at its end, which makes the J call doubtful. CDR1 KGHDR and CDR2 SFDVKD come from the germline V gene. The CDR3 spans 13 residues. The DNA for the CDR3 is TGTGCCACCAGTGGGGGAGCGGGAGAGACCCAGTACTTC. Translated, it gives CATSGGAGETQYF.

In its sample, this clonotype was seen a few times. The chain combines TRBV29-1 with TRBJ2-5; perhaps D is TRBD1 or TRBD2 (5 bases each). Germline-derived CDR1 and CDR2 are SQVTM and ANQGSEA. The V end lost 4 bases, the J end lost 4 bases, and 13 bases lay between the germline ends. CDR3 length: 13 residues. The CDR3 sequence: CSVVGTRVETQYF. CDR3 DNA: TGCAGCGTTGTTGGGACCCGCGTAGAGACCCAGTACTTC.

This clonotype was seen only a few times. The chain's CDR3 is CASSLDPLLGGNEQFF. Written as DNA, the CDR3 is TGTGCCAGCAGCTTAGACCCCCTTTTGGGGGGCAATGAGCAGTTCTTC. The J gene is TRBJ2-1, the V gene TRBV11-2, with a tentative D call TRBD2 (6 bases). Looked up from germline, CDR1 is SGHAT and CDR2 is FQNNGV. The CDR3 loop spans 16 amino acids. V was shortened by 0 bases and J by 6 bases, with 15 bases between the two germline ends.

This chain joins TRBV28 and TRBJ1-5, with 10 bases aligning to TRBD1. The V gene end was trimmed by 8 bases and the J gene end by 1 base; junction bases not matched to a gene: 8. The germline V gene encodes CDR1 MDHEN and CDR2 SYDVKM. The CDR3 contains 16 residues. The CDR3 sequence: CASGGTGAGSNQPQHF. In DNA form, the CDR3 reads TGTGCCAGCGGGGGGACAGGGGCCGGGAGCAATCAGCCCCAGCATTTT.

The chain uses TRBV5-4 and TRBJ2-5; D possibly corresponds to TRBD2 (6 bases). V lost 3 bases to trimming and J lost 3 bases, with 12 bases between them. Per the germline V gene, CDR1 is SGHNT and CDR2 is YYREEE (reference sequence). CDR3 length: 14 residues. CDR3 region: CASSWGGSEETQYF. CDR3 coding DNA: TGTGCCAGCAGCTGGGGAGGTAGTGAAGAGACCCAGTACTTC.

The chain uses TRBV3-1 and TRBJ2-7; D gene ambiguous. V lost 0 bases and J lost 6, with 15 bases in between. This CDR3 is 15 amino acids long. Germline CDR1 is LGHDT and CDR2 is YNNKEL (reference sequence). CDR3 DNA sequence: TGTGCCAGCAGCCAAGACCACCGCAGGTCCATCGAGCAGTACTTC. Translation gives CASSQDHRRSIEQYF.

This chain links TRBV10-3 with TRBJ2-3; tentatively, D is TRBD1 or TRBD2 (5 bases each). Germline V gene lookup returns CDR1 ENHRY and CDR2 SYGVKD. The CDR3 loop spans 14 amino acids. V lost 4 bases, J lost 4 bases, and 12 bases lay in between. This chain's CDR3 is CAISGTRGADTQYF. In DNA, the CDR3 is TGTGCCATCAGTGGAACGAGGGGTGCAGATACGCAGTATTTT.

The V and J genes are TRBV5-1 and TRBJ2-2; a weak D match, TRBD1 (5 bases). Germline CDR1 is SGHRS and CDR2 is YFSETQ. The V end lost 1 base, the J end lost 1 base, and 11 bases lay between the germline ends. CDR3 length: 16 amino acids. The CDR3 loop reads CASSLIAQGNTGELFF. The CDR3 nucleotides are TGCGCCAGCAGCTTGATCGCCCAGGGGAACACCGGGGAGCTGTTTTTT. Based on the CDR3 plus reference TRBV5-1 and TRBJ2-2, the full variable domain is KAGVTQTPRYLIKTRGQQVTLSCSPISGHRSVSWYQQTPGQGLQFLFEYFSETQRNKGNFPGRFSGRQFSNSRSEMNVSTLELGDSALYLCASSLIAQGNTGELFFGEGSRLTVL.

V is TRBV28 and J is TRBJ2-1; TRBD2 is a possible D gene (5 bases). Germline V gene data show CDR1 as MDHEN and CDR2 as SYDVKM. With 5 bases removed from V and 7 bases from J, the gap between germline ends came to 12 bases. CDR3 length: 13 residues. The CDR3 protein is CASSLMGGNEQFF. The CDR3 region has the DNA TGTGCCAGCAGTCTCATGGGCGGGAATGAGCAGTTCTTC.

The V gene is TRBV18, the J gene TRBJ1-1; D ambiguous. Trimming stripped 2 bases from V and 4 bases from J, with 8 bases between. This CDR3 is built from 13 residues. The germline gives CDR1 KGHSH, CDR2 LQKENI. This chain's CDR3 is CASSPGEATEAFF. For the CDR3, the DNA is TGTGCCAGCTCACCAGGGGAGGCCACTGAAGCTTTCTTT. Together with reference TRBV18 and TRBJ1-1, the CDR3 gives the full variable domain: NAGVMQNPRHLVRRRGQEARLRCSPMKGHSHVYWYRQLPEEGLKFMVYLQKENIIDESGMPKERFSAEFPKEGPSILRIQQVVRGDSAAYFCASSPGEATEAFFGQGTRLTVV.

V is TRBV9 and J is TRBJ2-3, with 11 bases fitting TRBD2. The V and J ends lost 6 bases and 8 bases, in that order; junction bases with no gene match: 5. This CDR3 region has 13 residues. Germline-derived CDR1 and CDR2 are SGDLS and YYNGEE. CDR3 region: CASTRGTSGTQYF. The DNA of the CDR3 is TGTGCCAGCACCCGTGGGACTAGCGGTACGCAGTATTTT.

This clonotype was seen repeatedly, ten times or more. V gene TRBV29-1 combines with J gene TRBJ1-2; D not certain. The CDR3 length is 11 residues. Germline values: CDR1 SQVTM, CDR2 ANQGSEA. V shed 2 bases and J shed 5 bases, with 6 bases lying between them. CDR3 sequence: CSVERSYGYTF. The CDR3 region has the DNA TGCAGCGTTGAAAGGTCGTATGGCTACACCTTC.